This T cell receptor beta chain derives from a study of blood T cell repertoires in COVID-19 (dated by TCRdb to 2020 to 2022). The study in broad terms: Collaborator samples came from the United States, Italy and Spain and covered acute and convalescent phases of COVID-19. The repertoires were released in a freely available public database meant as a resource for research on the immune response to SARS-CoV-2. A de-identified subject ID, COVID-19 status, age in years and sex were almost always included in the sample metadata. Samples were obtained from the ongoing ImmuneRACE study (first 160 participants) and from over a thousand subjects provided by 6 global collaborators. Where HLA class I and class II types were available, the types were taken from metadata supplied by the sample provider, not from assay-based typing. The dataset comprised deeply sampled blood TCRbeta repertoires from subjects exposed to, actively infected with, or recovered from COVID-19. The material from the prospective study consisted of cDNA or gDNA derived from T cells, B-cell-depleted T cells, or PBMCs.

For this chain, trimming is 3 bases at the V end and 5 bases at the J end, and the number of junction bases without a gene match is 5. The CDR3 contains 14 residues, cysteine and phenylalanine counted. The only DNA kept is the CDR3, 42 bases in frame from the first base. According to the germline V gene, CDR1 reads SNHLY and CDR2 reads FYNNEI. The immunoSEQ Assay, a bias-controlled multiplex PCR, was used to amplify TCRbeta CDR3 regions from genomic DNA. The paper's data handling went like this. The number of nucleated cells in each sample was estimated from the amplification of reference gene primers within the assay. Sequence reads were collapsed and filtered to measure the absolute abundance of every unique TCRbeta CDR3 rearrangement. For each sample, productive Simpson clonality was calculated as the square root of Simpson's diversity index across productive rearrangements. TCRdb obtained this table from immuneACCESS and retained in-frame rearrangements with V and J assigned. These tables miss some clones; where compared with another copy, unresolved V genes account for less than half of the shortfall, and the remainder is unexplained. V and J calls and clone size are as listed in that table; D and trimming were resolved from the DNA. Here the sample has nearly 300,000 clones; roughly 86% occur a single time. Less than 3.5% of the sample belongs to the ten largest clones.

Beyond this particular receptor, the publication reports: How much clinical and demographic metadata was included differed by source and by participant, and the metadata was provided uncurated.

In the prospective study, participants were about 18 to 95 years old, resided in 24 geographic areas of the United States, and were enrolled through a virtual design. In the prospective study, participants were assigned to cohorts based on the clinical history participants reported in a screening survey and a study questionnaire. Exposed participants had been in contact, within 2 weeks of entering the study, with a person who had a PCR-confirmed or clinician-diagnosed case of COVID-19. In the prospective study, mobile phlebotomists collected whole blood, serum and a nasopharyngeal or oropharyngeal swab from each participant. Participants in the prospective study had the option to provide additional blood draws and questionnaires over a 2-month period. Blood samples from the prospective study were shipped frozen or at room temperature prior to DNA extraction. Concerning this clone: What this receptor recognizes is not known. No base-level quality is on record; no much larger clone is a single base apart.

The TCR sequence derives from a woman aged 45-65 years who had been exposed to COVID-19. The receptor chain draws on TRBV2 and TRBJ1-2; TRBD1 lines up with 8 middle nucleotides. The specimen was PBMCs or T cells enriched from blood (not recorded which). The DNA is as follows: TGTGCCAGCAGTGATTTCTGGACAGGGTATGGCTACACCTTC. Its protein is CASSDFWTGYGYTF.